Shown below are 10 T cell receptor beta chains from a single sample sequenced in a study of vaccination and CD4 T cells after COVID-19. Cultured CD4+ T cells had their DNA profiled by the Oncomine TCR Beta short-read assay. MiXCR, applied by TCRdb to the PCR reads, yields one record per CDR3 protein. Of approximately 19,000 distinct CDR3 sequences listed, 40% to 50% are singletons. For these receptors, no antigen is known. Specified treatment: roughly ten-day PBMC culture with coronavirus spike peptide pools or control peptides (ViraFEST assay). Sequenced material: CD4+ T cells from blood, cultured in vitro, taken after SARS-CoV-2 vaccination. The source is a human donor who had recovered from COVID-19.

Written as DNA, the CDR3 is TGCAGTGCCCTGATCCAGGGGCCGGATGAGCAGTTCTTC. Translating it yields CSALIQGPDEQFF. J is TRBJ2-1 and V is TRBV20-1; possible D gene TRBD1, 6 bases. The CDR3 loop spans 13 amino acids. Trimming stripped 6 bases from V and 8 bases from J, with 17 bases between. Germline assignment: CDR1 DFQATT and CDR2 SNEGSKA (reference sequence).

The V and J genes are TRBV6-1 and TRBJ1-1, with D tentatively TRBD1 (5 bases). Germline loops: CDR1 MNHNS, CDR2 SASEGT. This CDR3 spans 14 amino acids. V dropped 7 bases and J dropped 7 bases, with 19 bases sitting between them. The CDR3 DNA follows: TGTGCCAGCAAAGGGCGGGGCGGGTCGCTTGAAGCTTTCTTT. Translation gives CASKGRGGSLEAFF.

The chain couples TRBV5-4 to TRBJ1-2; 8 bases agree with TRBD1. Looked up from germline, CDR1 is SGHNT and CDR2 is YYREEE (reference sequence). This CDR3 has 15 amino acids. V lost 4 bases, J lost 4 bases, and 9 bases stayed unmatched. CDR3 in DNA: TGTGCCAGCAGCGCTGGACAGGGTATCGGCTATGGCTACACCTTC. It codes for CASSAGQGIGYGYTF. The full variable domain, in which reference TRBV5-4 and TRBJ1-2 provide the parts outside the CDR3, is ETGVTQSPTHLIKTRGQQVTLRCSSQSGHNTVSWYQQALGQGPQFIFQYYREEENGRGNFPPRFSGLQFPNYSSELNVNALELDDSALYLCASSAGQGIGYGYTFGSGTRLTVV.

This rearrangement joins TRBV2 to TRBJ1-1; D not resolved. V gave up 1 base and J gave up 0 bases, with 9 bases separating them. Germline loops: CDR1 SNHLY, CDR2 FYNNEI. The CDR3 spans 15 residues. This chain's CDR3 is CASSEVLGLNTEAFF. Here the CDR3 DNA reads TGTGCCAGCAGTGAAGTTCTGGGTCTGAACACTGAAGCTTTCTTT.

V gene TRBV20-1 combines with J gene TRBJ1-5; TRBD1 aligns across 10 bases. After removal of 1 base from V and 3 bases from J, the junction contained 3 bases not matched to a gene. CDR3 length: 15 residues. Germline V gives CDR1 DFQATT, CDR2 SNEGSKA (reference sequence). The CDR3 bases are TGCAGTGCTAGAGGGGGACAGGGGATCAATCAGCCCCAGCATTTT. Encoded protein: CSARGGQGINQPQHF.

The genes are TRBV24-1 and TRBJ2-1, with 9 bases identical to TRBD1. The CDR3 consists of 16 residues. Per germline, CDR1 KGHDR and CDR2 SFDVKD. V was pared by 4 bases and J by 5 bases, with 8 bases of the junction left unmatched. As DNA, the CDR3 is TGTGCCACCAGTGACGCCGGGACAGGGACGAACAATGAGCAGTTCTTC. Translation: CATSDAGTGTNNEQFF.

V gene TRBV5-6 combines with J gene TRBJ2-7, with D possibly TRBD2 on 6 matching bases. V lost 0 bases to trimming and J lost 2 bases, with 12 bases between them. This CDR3 is built from 15 residues. Germline-derived CDR1 and CDR2 are SGHDT and YYEEEE. The CDR3 DNA reads as TGTGCCAGCAGCTTGGGCGGAGGGCGTCCCTACGAGCAGTACTTC. Translated, it gives CASSLGGGRPYEQYF.

This clonotype showed up just a few times. The J gene is TRBJ2-7, the V gene TRBV7-8, with D hard to call. With 5 bases removed from V and 2 bases from J, the gap between germline ends came to 7 bases. This CDR3 has 12 residues. The germline V gene encodes CDR1 SGHVS and CDR2 FQNEAQ. In DNA, the CDR3 is TGTGCCAGCAGCCCATCCACCTACGAGCAGTACTTC. It yields the protein CASSPSTYEQYF. Full variable domain (missing parts from reference TRBV7-8 and TRBJ2-7): GAGVSQSPRYKVAKRGQDVALRCDPISGHVSLFWYQQALGQGPEFLTYFQNEAQLDKSGLPSDRFFAERPEGSVSTLKIQRTQQEDSAVYLCASSPSTYEQYFGPGTRLTVT.

This chain joins TRBV6-1 and TRBJ1-5; D perhaps matches TRBD1 (6 bases). Germline V gives CDR1 MNHNS, CDR2 SASEGT. V shed 6 bases and J shed 2 bases, with 11 bases lying between them. The CDR3 consists of 14 residues. CDR3 sequence (DNA): TGTGCCAGCAGGCCACCAGGGGGCAATCAGCCCCAGCATTTT. It yields the protein CASRPPGGNQPQHF.

This sequence joins TRBV12-3 or TRBV12-4 and TRBJ2-3, with TRBD2 matching 9 bases. After removal of 7 bases from V and 3 bases from J, the junction contained 8 bases not matched to a gene. The CDR3 is made up of 15 amino acids. The CDR3 DNA follows: TGTGCCAGCATTAGGTCGGGACTAGCAACAGATACGCAGTATTTT. Protein sequence: CASIRSGLATDTQYF.